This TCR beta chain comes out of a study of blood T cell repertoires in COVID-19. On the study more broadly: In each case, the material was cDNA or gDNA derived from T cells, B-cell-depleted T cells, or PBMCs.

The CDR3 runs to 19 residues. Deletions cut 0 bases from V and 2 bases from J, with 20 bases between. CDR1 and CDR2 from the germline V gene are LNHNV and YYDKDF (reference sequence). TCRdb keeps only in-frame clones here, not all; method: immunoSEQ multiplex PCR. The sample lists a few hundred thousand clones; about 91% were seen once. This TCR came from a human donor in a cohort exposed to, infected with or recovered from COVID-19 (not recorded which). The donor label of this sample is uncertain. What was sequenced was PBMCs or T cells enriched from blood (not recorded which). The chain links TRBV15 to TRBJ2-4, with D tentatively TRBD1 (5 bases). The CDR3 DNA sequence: TGTGCCACCAGCAGAGATTACGCGACAGACCTTATTTCCAAAAACATTCAGTACTTC. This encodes CATSRDYATDLISKNIQYF. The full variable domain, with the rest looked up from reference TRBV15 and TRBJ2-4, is DAMVIQNPRYQVTQFGKPVTLSCSQTLNHNVMYWYQQKSSQAPKLLFHYYDKDFNNEADTPDNFQSRRPNTSFCFLDIRSPGLGDTAMYLCATSRDYATDLISKNIQYFGAGTRLSVL.